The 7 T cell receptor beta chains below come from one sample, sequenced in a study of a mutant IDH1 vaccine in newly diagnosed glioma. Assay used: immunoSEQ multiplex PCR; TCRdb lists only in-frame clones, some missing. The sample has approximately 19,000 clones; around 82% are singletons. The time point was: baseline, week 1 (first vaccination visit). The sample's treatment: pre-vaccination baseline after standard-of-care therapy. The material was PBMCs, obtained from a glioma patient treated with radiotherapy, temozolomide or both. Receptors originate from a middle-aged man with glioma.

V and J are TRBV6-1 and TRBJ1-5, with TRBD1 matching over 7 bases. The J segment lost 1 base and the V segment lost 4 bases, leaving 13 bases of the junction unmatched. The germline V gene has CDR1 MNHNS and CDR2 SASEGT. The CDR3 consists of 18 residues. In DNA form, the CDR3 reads TGTGCCAGCAGTGTAGGCAGGGGGAGCGTCGGAAGCAATCAGCCCCAGCATTTT. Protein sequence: CASSVGRGSVGSNQPQHF.

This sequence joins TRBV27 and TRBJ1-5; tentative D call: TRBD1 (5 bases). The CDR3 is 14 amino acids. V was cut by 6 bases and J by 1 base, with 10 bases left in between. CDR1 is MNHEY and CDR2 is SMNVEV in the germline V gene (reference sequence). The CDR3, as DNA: TGTGCCAGCAGGCAAGCAGGGAGCAATCAGCCCCAGCATTTT. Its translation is CASRQAGSNQPQHF.

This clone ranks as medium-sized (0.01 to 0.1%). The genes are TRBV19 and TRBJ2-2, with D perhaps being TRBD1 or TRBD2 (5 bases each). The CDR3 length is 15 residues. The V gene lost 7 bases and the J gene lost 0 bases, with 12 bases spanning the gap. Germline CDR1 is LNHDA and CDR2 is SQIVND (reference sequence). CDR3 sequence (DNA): TGTGCCAGTATGGGGGAACAGTCGAACACCGGGGAGCTGTTTTTT. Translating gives CASMGEQSNTGELFF.

This CDR3 reads CASSQVGGEDSGNTIYF. For the CDR3, the DNA is TGCGCCAGCAGCCAAGTAGGTGGAGAGGACTCTGGAAACACCATATATTTT. J is TRBJ1-3 and V is TRBV4-1; no clear D gene. Trimming took 1 base from V and 0 from J, leaving 13 bases between them. The CDR3 sequence is 17 residues long. The germline V gene encodes CDR1 MGHRA and CDR2 YSYEKL.

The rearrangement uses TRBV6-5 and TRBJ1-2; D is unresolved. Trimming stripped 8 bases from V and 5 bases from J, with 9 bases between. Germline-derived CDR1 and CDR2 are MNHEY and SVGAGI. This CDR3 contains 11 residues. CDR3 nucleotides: TGTGCCAGCCATACCCTATATGGCTACACCTTC. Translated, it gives CASHTLYGYTF.

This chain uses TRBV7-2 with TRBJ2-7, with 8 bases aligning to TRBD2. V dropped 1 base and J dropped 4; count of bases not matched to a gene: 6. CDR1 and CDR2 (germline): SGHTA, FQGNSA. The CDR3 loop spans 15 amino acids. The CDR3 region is CASSLVAGGGYEQYF. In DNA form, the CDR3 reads TGTGCCAGCAGCTTAGTGGCGGGAGGTGGGTACGAGCAGTACTTC. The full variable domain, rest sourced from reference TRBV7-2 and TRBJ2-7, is GAGVSQSPSNKVTEKGKDVELRCDPISGHTALYWYRQSLGQGLEFLIYFQGNSAPDKSGLPSDRFSAERTGGSVSTLTIQRTQQEDSAVYLCASSLVAGGGYEQYFGPGTRLTVT.

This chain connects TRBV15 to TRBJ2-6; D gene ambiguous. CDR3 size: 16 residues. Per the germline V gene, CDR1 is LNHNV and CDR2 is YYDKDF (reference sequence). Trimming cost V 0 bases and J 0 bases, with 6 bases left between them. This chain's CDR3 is CATSRDTVSGANVLTF. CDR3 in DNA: TGTGCCACCAGCAGAGATACCGTCTCTGGGGCCAACGTCCTGACTTTC.